This entry concerns a single TCR beta chain. No antigen is known for it. Assay: immunoSEQ multiplex PCR; the TCRdb copy retains only in-frame clones and omits some. The sample has 140,000 or so clones, nearly 95% seen once; the top ten hold more than 1.5%. This specimen comes from a study of CD4+ T cells in melanoma. Study-level findings and limits: A reported correlation linked neoantigen-specific CD4+ T cells to CD8+, macrophage and B cell function. In melanoma, neoantigen-specific CD4+ T cells reportedly differed in differentiation state.

The clonotype originates from a human donor with melanoma.

DNA for the CDR3: TGTGCCAGCAGTTACTCGTCCACGGTGAACACTGAAGCTTTCTTT. It encodes CASSYSSTVNTEAFF. The chain has TRBV6-5 and TRBJ1-1; D is unresolved. The V end was cut by 0 bases, the J end by 0 bases, with 8 bases between. The CDR3 loop spans 15 amino acids. CDR1 is MNHEY, CDR2 SVGAGI, per germline.